This note documents a single T cell receptor beta chain sequence. Its antigen is still unknown. Produced via immunoSEQ multiplex PCR; TCRdb's table is partial and in-frame only. The table lists more than 90,000 clones, approximately 90% of them singletons. The data derive from a study of T cell responses to AZD1222 COVID-19 vaccine. CDR1 and CDR2 (germline): MDHEN, SYDVKM. V lost 7 bases and J 0 bases, leaving 13 bases between the germline ends. The CDR3 is 15 residues long. Study-wide results and caveats: The peak T cell response came first, and repertoires were sampled only after it. The study reported that nearly half of spike-specific TCRs target unmutated variant regions.

This TCR derives from an adult in good health. V usage is TRBV28 and J usage is TRBJ1-3; no clear D gene. The specimen comprised peripheral blood, sampled on day 0 of AZD1222 vaccination. The CDR3 spells CASTALGLSGNTIYF. The CDR3 DNA reads TGTGCCAGCACCGCGCTTGGACTCTCTGGAAACACCATATATTTT.